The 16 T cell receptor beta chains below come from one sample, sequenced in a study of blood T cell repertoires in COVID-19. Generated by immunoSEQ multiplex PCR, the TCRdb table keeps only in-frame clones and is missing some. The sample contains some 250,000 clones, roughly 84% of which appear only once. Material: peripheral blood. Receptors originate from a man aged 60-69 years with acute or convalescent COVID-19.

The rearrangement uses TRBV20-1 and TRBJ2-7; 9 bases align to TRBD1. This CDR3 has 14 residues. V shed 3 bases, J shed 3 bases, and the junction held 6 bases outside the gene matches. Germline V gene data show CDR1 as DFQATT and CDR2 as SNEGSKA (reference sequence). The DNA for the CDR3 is TGCAGTGCTAGTATGGACAGGGGACACTACGAGCAGTACTTC. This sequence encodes CSASMDRGHYEQYF.

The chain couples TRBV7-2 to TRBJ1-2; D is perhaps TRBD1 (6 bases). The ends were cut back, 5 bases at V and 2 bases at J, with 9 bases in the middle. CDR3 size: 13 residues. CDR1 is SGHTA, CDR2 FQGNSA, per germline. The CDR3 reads CASSPDSNYGYTF. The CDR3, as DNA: TGTGCCAGCAGCCCGGACAGCAACTATGGCTACACCTTC.

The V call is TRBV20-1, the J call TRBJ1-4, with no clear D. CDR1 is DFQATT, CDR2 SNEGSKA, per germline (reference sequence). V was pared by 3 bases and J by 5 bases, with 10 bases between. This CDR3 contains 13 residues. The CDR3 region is CSASNGRNEKLFF. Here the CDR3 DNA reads TGCAGTGCTAGTAACGGCAGGAATGAAAAACTGTTTTTT.

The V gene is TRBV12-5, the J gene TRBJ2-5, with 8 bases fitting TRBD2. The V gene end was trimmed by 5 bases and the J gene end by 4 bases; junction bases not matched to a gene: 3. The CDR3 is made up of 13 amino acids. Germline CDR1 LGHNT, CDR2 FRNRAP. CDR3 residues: CASGRGGRETQYF. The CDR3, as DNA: TGTGCTAGTGGTCGGGGGGGGCGAGAGACCCAGTACTTC.

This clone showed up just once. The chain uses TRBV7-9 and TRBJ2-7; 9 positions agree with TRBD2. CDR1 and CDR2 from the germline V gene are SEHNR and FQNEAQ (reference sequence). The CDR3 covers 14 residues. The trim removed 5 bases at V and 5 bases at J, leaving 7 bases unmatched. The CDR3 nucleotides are TGTGCCAGCAGCGTTAGCGGGAGTTCCAACGAGCAGTACTTC. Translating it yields CASSVSGSSNEQYF.

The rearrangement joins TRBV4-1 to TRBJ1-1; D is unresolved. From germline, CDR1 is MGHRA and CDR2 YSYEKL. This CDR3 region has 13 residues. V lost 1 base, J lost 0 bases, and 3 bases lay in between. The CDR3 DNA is TGCGCCAGCAGCCAAGTAATGAACACTGAAGCTTTCTTT. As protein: CASSQVMNTEAFF.

The CDR3 DNA reads as TGTGCCAGCAGCTTTGGCAGGGATTACACCTTC. It specifies CASSFGRDYTF. The genes are TRBV12-1 and TRBJ1-2; the DNA was not compared with TRBD1, the D call given in the table. TRBV12-1 is noted as a pseudogene. This CDR3 is built from 11 residues.

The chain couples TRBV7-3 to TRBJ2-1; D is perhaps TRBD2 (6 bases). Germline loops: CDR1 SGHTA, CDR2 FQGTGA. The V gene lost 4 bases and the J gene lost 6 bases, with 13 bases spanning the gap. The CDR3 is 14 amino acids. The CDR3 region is CASSSGTRINEQFF. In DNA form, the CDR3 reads TGTGCCAGCAGCTCCGGGACTCGAATCAATGAGCAGTTCTTC. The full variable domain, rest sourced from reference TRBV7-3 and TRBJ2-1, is GAGVSQTPSNKVTEKGKYVELRCDPISGHTALYWYRQSLGQGPEFLIYFQGTGAADDSGLPNDRFFAVRPEGSVSTLKIQRTERGDSAVYLCASSSGTRINEQFFGPGTRLTVL.

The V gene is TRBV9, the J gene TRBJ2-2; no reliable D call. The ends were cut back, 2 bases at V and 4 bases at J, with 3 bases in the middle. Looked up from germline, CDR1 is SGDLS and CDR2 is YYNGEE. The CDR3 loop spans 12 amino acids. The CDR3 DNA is TGTGCCAGCAGCGTGAGCACCGGGGAGCTGTTTTTT. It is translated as CASSVSTGELFF. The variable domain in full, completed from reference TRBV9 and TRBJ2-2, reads DSGVTQTPKHLITATGQRVTLRCSPRSGDLSVYWYQQSLDQGLQFLIQYYNGEERAKGNILERFSAQQFPDLHSELNLSSLELGDSALYFCASSVSTGELFFGEGSRLTVL.

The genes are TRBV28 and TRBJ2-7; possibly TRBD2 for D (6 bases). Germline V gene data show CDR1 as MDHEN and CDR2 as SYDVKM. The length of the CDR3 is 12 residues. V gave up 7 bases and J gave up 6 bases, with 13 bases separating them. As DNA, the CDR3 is TGTGCCAGCACGTTCGGAGGGTTCGAGCAGTACTTC. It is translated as CASTFGGFEQYF.

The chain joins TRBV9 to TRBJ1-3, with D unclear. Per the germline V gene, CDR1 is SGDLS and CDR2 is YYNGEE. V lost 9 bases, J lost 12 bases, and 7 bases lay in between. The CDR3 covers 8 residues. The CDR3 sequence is CATGFIYF. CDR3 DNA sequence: TGTGCCACCGGGTTCATATATTTT. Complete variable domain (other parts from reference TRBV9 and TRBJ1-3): DSGVTQTPKHLITATGQRVTLRCSPRSGDLSVYWYQQSLDQGLQFLIQYYNGEERAKGNILERFSAQQFPDLHSELNLSSLELGDSALYFCATGFIYFGEGSWLTVV.

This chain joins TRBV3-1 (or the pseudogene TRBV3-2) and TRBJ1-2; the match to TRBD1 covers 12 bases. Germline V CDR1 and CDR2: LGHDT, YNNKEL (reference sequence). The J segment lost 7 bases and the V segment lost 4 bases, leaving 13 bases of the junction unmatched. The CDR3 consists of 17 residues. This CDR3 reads CASSLWGEGQGAFGYTF. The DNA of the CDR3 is TGTGCCAGCAGCCTATGGGGAGAGGGACAGGGGGCGTTTGGCTACACCTTC.

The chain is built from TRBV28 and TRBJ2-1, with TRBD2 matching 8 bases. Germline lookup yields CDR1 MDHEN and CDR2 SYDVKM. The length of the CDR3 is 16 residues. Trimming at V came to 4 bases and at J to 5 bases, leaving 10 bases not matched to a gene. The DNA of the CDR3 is TGTGCCAGCAGTTCCTTCCGGGAGGGCAATGACAATGAGCAGTTCTTC. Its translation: CASSSFREGNDNEQFF.

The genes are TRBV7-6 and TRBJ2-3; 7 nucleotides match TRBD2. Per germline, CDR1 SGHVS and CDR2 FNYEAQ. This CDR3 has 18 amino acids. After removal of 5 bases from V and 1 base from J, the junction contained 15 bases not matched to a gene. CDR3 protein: CASSKIGGGSPGTDTQYF. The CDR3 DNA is TGTGCCAGCAGCAAAATTGGGGGGGGTTCTCCCGGCACAGATACGCAGTATTTT.

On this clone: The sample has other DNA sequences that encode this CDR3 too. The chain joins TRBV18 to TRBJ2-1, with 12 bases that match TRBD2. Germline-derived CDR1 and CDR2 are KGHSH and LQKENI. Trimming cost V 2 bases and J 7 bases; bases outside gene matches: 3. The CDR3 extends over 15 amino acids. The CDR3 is CASSPGLAGSNEQFF. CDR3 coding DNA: TGTGCCAGCTCACCAGGACTAGCGGGATCGAATGAGCAGTTCTTC.

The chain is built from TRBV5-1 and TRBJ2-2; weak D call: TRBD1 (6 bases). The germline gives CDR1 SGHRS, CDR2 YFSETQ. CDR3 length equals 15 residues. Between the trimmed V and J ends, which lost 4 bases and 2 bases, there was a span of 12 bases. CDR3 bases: TGCGCCAGCAGCCTCGGACAGCCCAACACCGGGGAGCTGTTTTTT. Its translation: CASSLGQPNTGELFF.